A selection of T cell receptor beta chains follows, all from one sample in a study of T cell clonotyping in hematopoietic cell transplantation. Profiling relied on immunoSEQ multiplex PCR, and the TCRdb table lists in-frame clones only, not all of them. The sample lists roughly 3,700 clones; 79% were seen once. The material was peripheral blood mononuclear cells, obtained at the time of graft-versus-host disease after allogeneic stem cell transplant. The receptors originated from a female patient aged 50 to 60 who had an allogeneic stem cell transplant from an unrelated donor, so the T cells may come from the graft donor. Some clones in this sample may be carry-over from other donors' samples. Each CDR3 is given with its conserved first and last residue. D genes are given only for firm matches. Only part of the rows carry a size: once, few, many, or a class if the clone is expanded.

D	size	V	J	DNA	CDR3
-	once	TRBV4-1	TRBJ2-5	TGCGCCAGCAGCCAAGAGCGCAGGCAAGAGACCCAGTACTTC	CASSQERRQETQYF
TRBD1	-	TRBV6-6	TRBJ1-4	TGTGCCAGCAGAGTACAGGGGGTAAACGAAAAACTGTTTTTT	CASRVQGVNEKLFF
-	once	TRBV27	TRBJ1-1	TGTGCCAGCAGTTTCCTGGGCACTGAAGCTTTCTTT	CASSFLGTEAFF
TRBD1	-	TRBV25-1	TRBJ2-2	TGTGCCAGCAGTGACCCTCCGGGACAGTCCTACACCGGGGAGCTGTTTTTT	CASSDPPGQSYTGELFF
TRBD2	-	TRBV11-3	TRBJ2-1	TGTGCCAGCAGCATCACTAGCGGGTTAAATGAGCAGTTCTTC	CASSITSGLNEQFF
-	-	TRBV7-8	TRBJ2-7	TGTGCCAGCAGCTTAGCCCCAGCGGTCTCCTACGAGCAGTACTTC	CASSLAPAVSYEQYF
-	-	TRBV6-4	TRBJ1-1	TGTGCCAGCAGTGACGAAACAACAAGGGGATCTGAAGCTTTCTTT	CASSDETTRGSEAFF
TRBD1	-	TRBV5-5	TRBJ2-7	TGTGCCAGCAGCTTTGGGACCGGGACAGTCTCCTACGAGCAGTACTTC	CASSFGTGTVSYEQYF
-	-	TRBV19	TRBJ1-2	TGTGCCAGTAGTACCCAGTTGCGGGGAGCCCTTGGCTATGGCTACACCTTC	CASSTQLRGALGYGYTF
-	-	TRBV5-4	TRBJ1-1	TGTGCCAGCAGCTTGGGTAGTCAGAGAAATGAAGCTTTCTTT	CASSLGSQRNEAFF
-	-	TRBV6-6	TRBJ2-7	TGTGCCAGCGCCAGGGACGCGGCCTACGAGCAGTACTTC	CASARDAAYEQYF
-	once	TRBV5-1	TRBJ1-5	TGCGCCAGCAGCCCCGGAGACACAGGACAGCCCCAGCATTTT	CASSPGDTGQPQHF
-	-	TRBV4-1	TRBJ2-7	TGCGCCAGCAGCCAACCCGGGAGCTCCTACGAGCAGTACTTC	CASSQPGSSYEQYF
-	-	TRBV5-1	TRBJ2-2	TGCGCCAGCAAGGAGCGGGTCGACACCGGGGAGCTGTTTTTT	CASKERVDTGELFF
-	-	TRBV6-5	TRBJ1-3	TGTGCCAGCAGTTCCTTAGGAAACACCATATATTTT	CASSSLGNTIYF
TRBD1	-	TRBV5-1	TRBJ2-7	TGCGCCAGCAGCTTGGGGACAGGGGGCTTCACTGTGAACGAGCAGTACTTC	CASSLGTGGFTVNEQYF
TRBD1	-	TRBV6-5	TRBJ1-2	TGTGCCAGCAGTTACAGGGACAGCTATGGCTACACCTTC	CASSYRDSYGYTF
TRBD1	-	TRBV15	TRBJ2-1	TGTGCCACCAGCAGAAGATTCCGGGACAGGGGGTTGAATGAGCAGTTCTTC	CATSRRFRDRGLNEQFF